This note documents a single T cell receptor (beta chain) sequence. This CDR3 comprises 14 residues. Trimming took off 6 bases at V and 8 bases at J, with 16 bases between the two ends. Germline-derived CDR1 and CDR2 are MNHEY and SVGAGI. The sample belongs to a study of blood T cell repertoires in COVID-19. For the study at large: The origin of the acute and convalescent COVID-19 samples was the United States, Italy and Spain. T cells, B-cell-depleted T cells, or PBMCs provided the cDNA or gDNA that served as material.

Ages ranged from about 18 to 89 years, with residence in fewer than 25 US areas. The authors' processing: Reference gene primers were amplified, and this amplification served to estimate nucleated cell counts. Profiled with immunoSEQ multiplex PCR; TCRdb holds only in-frame clones, not every one. D and trimming were read from the DNA, whereas the V and J calls and clone size are those reported in that table. The repertoire has 310,000 or so clones, roughly 90% of them found once; the top ten carry roughly 8.9%. The chain employs TRBV6-5 and TRBJ2-2, with unresolved D. Sequencing was performed on PBMCs or T cells enriched from blood (not recorded which). The sequence was collected from a woman in her thirties or forties who had recovered from COVID-19. The CDR3 DNA is TGTGCCAGCAGACCCGTCGAGAGCCGAGGGGAGCTGTTTTTT. This codes for CASRPVESRGELFF.